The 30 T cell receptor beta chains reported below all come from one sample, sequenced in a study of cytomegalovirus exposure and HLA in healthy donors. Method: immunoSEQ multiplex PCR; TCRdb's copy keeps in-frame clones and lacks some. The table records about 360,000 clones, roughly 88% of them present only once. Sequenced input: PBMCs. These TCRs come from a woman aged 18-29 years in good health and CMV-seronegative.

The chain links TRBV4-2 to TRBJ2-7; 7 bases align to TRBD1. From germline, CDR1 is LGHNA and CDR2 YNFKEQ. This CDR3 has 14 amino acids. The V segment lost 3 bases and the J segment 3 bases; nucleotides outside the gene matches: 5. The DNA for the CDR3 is TGTGCCAGCAGCCATAACACAGGGGACTACGAGCAGTACTTC. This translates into CASSHNTGDYEQYF.

The CDR3 sequence: CASSPRTGGSYEQYF. The CDR3 nucleotides are TGTGCCAGCAGCCCGCGGACAGGGGGAAGCTACGAGCAGTACTTC. This chain uses TRBV7-9 with TRBJ2-7; 10 bases match TRBD1. J lost 3 bases, V lost 5 bases, and 7 bases had no gene match. This CDR3 spans 15 amino acids. From germline, CDR1 is SEHNR and CDR2 FQNEAQ (reference sequence).

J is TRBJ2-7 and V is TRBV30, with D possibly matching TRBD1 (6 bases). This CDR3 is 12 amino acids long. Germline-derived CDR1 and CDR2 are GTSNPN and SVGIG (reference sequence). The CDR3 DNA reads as TGTGCGTGGGGCAGGGACACCTACGAGCAGTACTTC. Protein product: CAWGRDTYEQYF.

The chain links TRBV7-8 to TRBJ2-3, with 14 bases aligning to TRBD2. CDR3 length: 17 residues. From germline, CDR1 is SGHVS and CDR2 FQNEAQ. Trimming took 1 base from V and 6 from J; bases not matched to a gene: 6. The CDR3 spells CASSLDRLAGGRDTQYF. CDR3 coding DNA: TGTGCCAGCAGCTTAGATCGACTAGCGGGGGGGAGGGATACGCAGTATTTT.

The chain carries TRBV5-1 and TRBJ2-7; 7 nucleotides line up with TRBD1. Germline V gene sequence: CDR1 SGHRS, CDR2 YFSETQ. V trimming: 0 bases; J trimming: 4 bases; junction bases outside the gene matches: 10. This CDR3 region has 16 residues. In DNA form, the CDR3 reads TGCGCCAGCAGCTTGGCGACAGGGAATGGGTTATACGAGCAGTACTTC. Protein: CASSLATGNGLYEQYF.

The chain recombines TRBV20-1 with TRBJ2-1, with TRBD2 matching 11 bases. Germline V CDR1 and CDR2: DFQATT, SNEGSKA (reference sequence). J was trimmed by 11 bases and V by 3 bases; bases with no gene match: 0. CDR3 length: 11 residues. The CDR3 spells CSARTSGKQFF. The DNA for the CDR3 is TGCAGTGCTAGGACTAGCGGGAAGCAGTTCTTC.

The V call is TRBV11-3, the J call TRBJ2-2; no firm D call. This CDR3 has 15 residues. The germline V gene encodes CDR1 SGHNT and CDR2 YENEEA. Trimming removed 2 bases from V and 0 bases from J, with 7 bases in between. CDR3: CASSLSRANTGELFF. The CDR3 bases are TGTGCCAGCAGCTTATCACGAGCGAACACCGGGGAGCTGTTTTTT.

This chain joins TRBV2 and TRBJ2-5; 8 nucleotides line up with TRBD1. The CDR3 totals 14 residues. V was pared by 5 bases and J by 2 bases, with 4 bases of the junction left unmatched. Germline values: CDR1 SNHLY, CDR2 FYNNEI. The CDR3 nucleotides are TGTGCCAGCAGTCGGGACAGGAGTCAAGAGACCCAGTACTTC. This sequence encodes CASSRDRSQETQYF.

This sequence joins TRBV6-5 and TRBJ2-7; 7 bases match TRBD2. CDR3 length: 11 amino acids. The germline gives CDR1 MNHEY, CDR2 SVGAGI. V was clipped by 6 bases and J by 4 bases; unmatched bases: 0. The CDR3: CASRGGYEQYF. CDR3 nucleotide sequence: TGTGCCAGCAGGGGGGGGTACGAGCAGTACTTC.

CDR3 protein: CASALGTSGLGGEQFF. The CDR3 DNA is TGTGCCAGCGCCCTCGGGACTAGCGGTTTGGGCGGTGAGCAGTTCTTC. J is TRBJ2-1 and V is TRBV27, with 11 nucleotides matching TRBD2. Germline-derived CDR1 and CDR2 are MNHEY and SMNVEV (reference sequence). CDR3 size: 16 residues. V trimming: 8 bases; J trimming: 9 bases; junction bases outside the gene matches: 15.

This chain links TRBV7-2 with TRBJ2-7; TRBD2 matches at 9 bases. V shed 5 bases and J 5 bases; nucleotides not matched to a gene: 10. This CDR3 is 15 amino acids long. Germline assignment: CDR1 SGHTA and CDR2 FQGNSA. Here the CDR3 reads CASSLEAGGRNEQYF. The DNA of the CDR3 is TGTGCCAGCAGCCTAGAGGCGGGAGGGAGAAACGAGCAGTACTTC.

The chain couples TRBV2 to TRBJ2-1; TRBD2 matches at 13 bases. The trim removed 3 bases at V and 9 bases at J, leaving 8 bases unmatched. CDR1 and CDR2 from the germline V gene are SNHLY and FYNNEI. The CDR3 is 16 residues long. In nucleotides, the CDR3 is TGTGCCAGCAGTGAGAGGGGACTAGCGGGGCTCCCTGAGCAGTTCTTC. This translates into CASSERGLAGLPEQFF.

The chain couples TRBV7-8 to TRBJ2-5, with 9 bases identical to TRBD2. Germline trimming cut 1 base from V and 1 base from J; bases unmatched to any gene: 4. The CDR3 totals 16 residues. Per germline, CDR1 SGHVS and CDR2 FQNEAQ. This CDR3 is CASSLVRAGGQETQYF. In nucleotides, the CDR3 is TGTGCCAGCAGCTTAGTGCGAGCGGGAGGCCAAGAGACCCAGTACTTC.

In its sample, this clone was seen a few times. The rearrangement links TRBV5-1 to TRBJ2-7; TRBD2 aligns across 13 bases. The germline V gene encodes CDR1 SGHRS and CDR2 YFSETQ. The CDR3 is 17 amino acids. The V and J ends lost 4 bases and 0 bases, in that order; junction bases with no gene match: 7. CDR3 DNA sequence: TGCGCCAGCAGCATGGGACTAGCGGGACGGAGCTCCTACGAGCAGTACTTC. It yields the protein CASSMGLAGRSSYEQYF.

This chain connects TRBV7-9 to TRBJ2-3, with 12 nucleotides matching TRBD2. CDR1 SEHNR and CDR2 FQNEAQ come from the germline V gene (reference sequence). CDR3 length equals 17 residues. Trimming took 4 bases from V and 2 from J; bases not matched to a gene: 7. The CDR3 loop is CASSSTSGGLPTDTQYF. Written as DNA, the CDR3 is TGTGCCAGCAGCTCAACTAGCGGGGGGCTCCCCACAGATACGCAGTATTTT. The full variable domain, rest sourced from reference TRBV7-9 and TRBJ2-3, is DTGVSQNPRHKITKRGQNVTFRCDPISEHNRLYWYRQTLGQGPEFLTYFQNEAQLEKSRLLSDRFSAERPKGSFSTLEIQRTEQGDSAMYLCASSSTSGGLPTDTQYFGPGTRLTVL.

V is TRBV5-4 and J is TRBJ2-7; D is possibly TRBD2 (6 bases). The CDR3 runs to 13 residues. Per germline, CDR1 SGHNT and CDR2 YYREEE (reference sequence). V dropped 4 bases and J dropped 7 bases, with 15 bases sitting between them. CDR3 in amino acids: CASSGRDPREQYF. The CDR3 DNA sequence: TGTGCCAGCAGCGGGCGGGATCCAAGAGAGCAGTACTTC.

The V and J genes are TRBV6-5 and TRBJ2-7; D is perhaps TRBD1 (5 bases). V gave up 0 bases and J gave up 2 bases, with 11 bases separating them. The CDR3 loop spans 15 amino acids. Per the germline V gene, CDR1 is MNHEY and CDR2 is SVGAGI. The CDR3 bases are TGTGCCAGCAGTTACTCTGCAGGGCCGACCTACGAGCAGTACTTC. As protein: CASSYSAGPTYEQYF.

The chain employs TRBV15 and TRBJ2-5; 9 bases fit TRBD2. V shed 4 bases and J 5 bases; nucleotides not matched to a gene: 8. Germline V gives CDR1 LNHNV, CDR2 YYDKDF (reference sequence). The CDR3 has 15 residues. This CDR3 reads CATSKDSGGSETQYF. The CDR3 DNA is TGTGCCACCAGCAAGGACAGCGGGGGGAGTGAGACCCAGTACTTC.

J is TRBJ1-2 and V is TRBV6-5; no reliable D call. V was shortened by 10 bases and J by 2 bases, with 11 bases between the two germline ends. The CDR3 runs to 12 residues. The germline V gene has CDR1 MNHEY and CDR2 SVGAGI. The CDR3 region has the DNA TGTGCCACCCAAACGGGGAACTATGGCTACACCTTC. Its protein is CATQTGNYGYTF.

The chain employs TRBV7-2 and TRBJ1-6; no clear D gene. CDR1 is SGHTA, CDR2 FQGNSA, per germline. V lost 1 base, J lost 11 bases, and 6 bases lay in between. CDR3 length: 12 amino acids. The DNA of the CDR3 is TGTGCCAGCAGCTTAGTGCGGGCACCCCTCCACTTT. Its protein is CASSLVRAPLHF.

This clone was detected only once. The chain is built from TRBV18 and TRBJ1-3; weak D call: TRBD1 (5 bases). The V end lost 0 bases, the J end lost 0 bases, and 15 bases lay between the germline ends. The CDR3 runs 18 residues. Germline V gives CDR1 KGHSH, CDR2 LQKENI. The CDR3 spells CASSPPGRQSPSGNTIYF. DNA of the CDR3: TGTGCCAGCTCACCACCGGGTCGACAGTCCCCCTCTGGAAACACCATATATTTT. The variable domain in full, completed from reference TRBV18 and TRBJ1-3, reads NAGVMQNPRHLVRRRGQEARLRCSPMKGHSHVYWYRQLPEEGLKFMVYLQKENIIDESGMPKERFSAEFPKEGPSILRIQQVVRGDSAAYFCASSPPGRQSPSGNTIYFGEGSWLTVV.

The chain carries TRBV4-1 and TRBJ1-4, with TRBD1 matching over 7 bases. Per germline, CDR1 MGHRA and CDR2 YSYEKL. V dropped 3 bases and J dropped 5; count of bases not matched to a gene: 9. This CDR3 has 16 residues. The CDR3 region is CASSQVLQGINEKLFF. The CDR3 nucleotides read TGCGCCAGCAGCCAGGTCCTACAGGGGATAAATGAAAAACTGTTTTTT.

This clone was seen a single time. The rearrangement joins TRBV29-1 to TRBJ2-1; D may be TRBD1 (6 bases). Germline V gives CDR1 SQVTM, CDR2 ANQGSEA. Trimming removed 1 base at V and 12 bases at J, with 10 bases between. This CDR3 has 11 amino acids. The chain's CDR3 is CSVEVVQGQFF. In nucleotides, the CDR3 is TGCAGCGTTGAAGTGGTACAGGGGCAGTTCTTC.

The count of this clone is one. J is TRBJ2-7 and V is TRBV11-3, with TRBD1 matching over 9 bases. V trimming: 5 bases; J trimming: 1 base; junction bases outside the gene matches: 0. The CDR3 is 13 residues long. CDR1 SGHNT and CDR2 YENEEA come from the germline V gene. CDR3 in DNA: TGTGCCAGCAGCGGACAGGGGTCCTACGAGCAGTACTTC. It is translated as CASSGQGSYEQYF.

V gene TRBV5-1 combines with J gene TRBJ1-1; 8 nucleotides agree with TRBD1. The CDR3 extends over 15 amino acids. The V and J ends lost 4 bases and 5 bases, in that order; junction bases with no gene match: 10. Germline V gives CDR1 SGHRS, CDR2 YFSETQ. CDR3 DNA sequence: TGCGCCAGCAGCGGAGACAGGGGCGTATTTACTGAAGCTTTCTTT. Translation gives CASSGDRGVFTEAFF.

The CDR3 here is CASGVAGGYYEQYF. CDR3 in DNA: TGTGCCAGCGGGGTTGCGGGGGGTTACTACGAGCAGTACTTC. The rearrangement links TRBV11-2 to TRBJ2-7, with 8 positions matching TRBD2. J gave up 3 bases and V 8 bases, and 9 bases lay outside the gene matches. The germline V gene encodes CDR1 SGHAT and CDR2 FQNNGV. CDR3 length: 14 amino acids.

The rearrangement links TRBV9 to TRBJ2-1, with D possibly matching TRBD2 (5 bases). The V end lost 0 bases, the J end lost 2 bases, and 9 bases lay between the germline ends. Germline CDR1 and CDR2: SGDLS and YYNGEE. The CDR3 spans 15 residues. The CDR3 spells CASSVGTPTYNEQFF. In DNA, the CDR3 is TGTGCCAGCAGCGTAGGGACTCCAACCTACAATGAGCAGTTCTTC.

The CDR3 DNA is TGTGCCAGCAATCCGACTAGCGGGAGCCAAGAGACCCAGTACTTC. Its translation is CASNPTSGSQETQYF. This chain joins TRBV6-5 and TRBJ2-5, with 12 bases that match TRBD2. The CDR3 covers 15 residues. Per the germline V gene, CDR1 is MNHEY and CDR2 is SVGAGI. After removal of 7 bases from V and 1 base from J, the junction contained 4 bases not matched to a gene.

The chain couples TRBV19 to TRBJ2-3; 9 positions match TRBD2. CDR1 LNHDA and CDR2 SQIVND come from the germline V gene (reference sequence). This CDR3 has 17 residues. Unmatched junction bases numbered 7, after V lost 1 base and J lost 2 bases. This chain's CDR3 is CASSIALAGGPTDTQYF. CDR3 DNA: TGTGCCAGTAGTATAGCTCTGGCGGGAGGGCCCACAGATACGCAGTATTTT.

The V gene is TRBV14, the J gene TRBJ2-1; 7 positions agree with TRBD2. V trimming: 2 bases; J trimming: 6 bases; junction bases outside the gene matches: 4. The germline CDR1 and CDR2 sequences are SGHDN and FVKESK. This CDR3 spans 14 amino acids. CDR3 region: CASSQRREFNEQFF. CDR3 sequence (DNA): TGTGCCAGCAGCCAAAGGCGGGAGTTCAATGAGCAGTTCTTC.